These 20 T cell receptor beta chains came from one sample sequenced in a study of radiation and T cells in renal cell carcinoma. Assay: immunoSEQ multiplex PCR; the TCRdb copy retains only in-frame clones and omits some. This table holds 150,000 or so clones, 87% found once. Time point noted: blood 2 weeks post-SBRT. Treatment denoted: 15 Gy SBRT to primary tumor, nephrectomy 4 weeks later. Sequenced here: blood, sampled from a patient whose treatment included radiotherapy and nephrectomy. The source of these receptors is a woman in her fifties or sixties with renal cell carcinoma.

The chain uses TRBV11-3 and TRBJ2-7; D gene unclear. V was pared by 11 bases and J by 3 bases, with 8 bases between. CDR3 length: 10 residues. Looked up from germline, CDR1 is SGHNT and CDR2 is YENEEA. CDR3 protein: CAWPIYEQYF. In nucleotides, the CDR3 is TGTGCCTGGCCCATCTACGAGCAGTACTTC.

The rearrangement joins TRBV13 to TRBJ2-3, with 12 positions matching TRBD2. The germline V gene has CDR1 PRHDT and CDR2 FYEKMQ (reference sequence). The length of the CDR3 is 16 residues. The trim removed 5 bases at V and 5 bases at J, leaving 8 bases unmatched. DNA of the CDR3: TGTGCCAGCAGCCTCCGGACTAGCGGGGTCGGAGATACGCAGTATTTT. Its translation: CASSLRTSGVGDTQYF.

The chain links TRBV6-1 to TRBJ1-2; 8 positions match TRBD1. This CDR3 has 14 amino acids. Trimming removed 7 bases from V and 8 bases from J; junction bases left unmatched: 12. Germline-derived CDR1 and CDR2 are MNHNS and SASEGT. The CDR3 DNA follows: TGTGCCAGCACCGAAGGGCAGGGGGCTCGCGGCTACACCTTC. It codes for CASTEGQGARGYTF.

V gene TRBV7-6 combines with J gene TRBJ1-1; D not resolved. Trimming removed 1 base from V and 0 bases from J, with 6 bases in between. The length of the CDR3 is 14 residues. CDR1 and CDR2 from the germline V gene are SGHVS and FNYEAQ. The DNA for the CDR3 is TGTGCCAGCAGCTTAGAACGGCTGAACACTGAAGCTTTCTTT. This encodes CASSLERLNTEAFF.

The CDR3 spells CASLRIAFPVAFF. The CDR3 DNA follows: TGTGCCAGCCTTCGGATAGCCTTTCCAGTTGCTTTCTTT. The chain carries TRBV6-1 and TRBJ1-1, with D unclear. Germline CDR1 and CDR2: MNHNS and SASEGT. V lost 8 bases, J lost 11 bases, and 21 bases lay in between. The CDR3 contains 13 residues.

The J gene is TRBJ1-2, the V gene TRBV18, with 7 bases lining up with TRBD1. The CDR3 has 15 residues. V trimming: 1 base; J trimming: 4 bases; junction bases outside the gene matches: 6. Germline values: CDR1 KGHSH, CDR2 LQKENI. The chain's CDR3 is CASSPRRGQSYGYTF. In DNA form, the CDR3 reads TGTGCCAGCTCACCACGGAGGGGACAGTCCTATGGCTACACCTTC.

The chain links TRBV19 to TRBJ2-3; 9 bases match TRBD2. Germline CDR1 is LNHDA and CDR2 is SQIVND (reference sequence). The CDR3 consists of 15 residues. V shed 8 bases and J 6 bases; nucleotides not matched to a gene: 12. CDR3 in amino acids: CASANPGLAVDTQYF. Written as DNA, the CDR3 is TGTGCCAGTGCAAATCCGGGACTAGCCGTCGATACGCAGTATTTT.

The chain is built from TRBV19 and TRBJ1-1; 7 bases line up with TRBD1. Germline CDR1 and CDR2: LNHDA and SQIVND (reference sequence). V shed 8 bases, J shed 4 bases, and the junction held 7 bases outside the gene matches. The CDR3 extends over 13 amino acids. The CDR3 bases are TGTGCCAGTGGTACAGGGGTTGTCACTGAAGCTTTCTTT. Translated, it gives CASGTGVVTEAFF.

This chain joins TRBV4-1 and TRBJ2-3; the match to TRBD1 covers 10 bases. The CDR3 has 14 amino acids. The J segment lost 5 bases and the V segment lost 4 bases, leaving 3 bases of the junction unmatched. CDR1 and CDR2 from the germline V gene are MGHRA and YSYEKL. CDR3 coding DNA: TGCGCCAGCAGCCCGGACAGGGGGGGAGATACGCAGTATTTT. Encoded protein: CASSPDRGGDTQYF.

V and J are TRBV7-9 and TRBJ1-5, with 9 bases aligning to TRBD1. Unmatched junction bases numbered 6, after V lost 3 bases and J lost 3 bases. The CDR3 contains 16 residues. The V gene's germline CDR1 is SEHNR and CDR2 FQNEAQ (reference sequence). The CDR3 is CASSLNGQGYNQPQHF. The DNA for the CDR3 is TGTGCCAGCAGCTTGAACGGACAGGGGTACAATCAGCCCCAGCATTTT.

The V gene is TRBV7-6, the J gene TRBJ2-5, with 11 bases identical to TRBD2. Germline V gene sequence: CDR1 SGHVS, CDR2 FNYEAQ. V trimming: 1 base; J trimming: 3 bases; junction bases outside the gene matches: 7. This CDR3 contains 17 residues. For the CDR3, the DNA is TGTGCCAGCAGCTTAGGATTAGCGGGGGGGCTGGAAGAGACCCAGTACTTC. Amino acids: CASSLGLAGGLEETQYF.

The chain recombines TRBV7-2 with TRBJ1-2; perhaps TRBD1 as D (5 bases). The germline V gene encodes CDR1 SGHTA and CDR2 FQGNSA. The V gene lost 8 bases and the J gene lost 4 bases, with 14 bases spanning the gap. This CDR3 contains 13 residues. Here the CDR3 DNA reads TGTGCCAGCGCCGCGGGGGGAATCTATGGCTACACCTTC. Translation gives CASAAGGIYGYTF.

V and J are TRBV30 and TRBJ1-6, with a tentative D call TRBD1 (6 bases). The CDR3 loop spans 14 amino acids. The germline V and J ends were trimmed by 4 bases and 2 bases, with 9 bases remaining between them. Germline CDR1 reads GTSNPN; CDR2 reads SVGIG (reference sequence). This CDR3 reads CAWTGGAYNSPLHF. The CDR3 bases are TGTGCCTGGACGGGGGGCGCCTATAATTCACCCCTCCACTTT.

This rearrangement joins TRBV10-1 to TRBJ2-5; the match to TRBD1 covers 11 bases. This CDR3 is built from 16 residues. V lost 2 bases and J lost 5; bases outside the gene matches: 7. Germline V gene data show CDR1 as WNHNN and CDR2 as SYGVQD (reference sequence). For the CDR3, the DNA is TGCGCCAGCAGTGAGGGGGGACAGGGGGGCGCCGAGACCCAGTACTTC. Amino acids: CASSEGGQGGAETQYF.

The V and J genes are TRBV11-2 and TRBJ2-5, with 8 bases that match TRBD2. The ends lost 1 base at V and 2 bases at J; junction bases unmatched: 3. Germline V lookup: CDR1 SGHAT, CDR2 FQNNGV. This CDR3 spans 15 amino acids. The CDR3, as DNA: TGTGCCAGCAGCTTAGTGGCGGGGGGACAAGAGACCCAGTACTTC. Its protein is CASSLVAGGQETQYF. Full variable domain (remainder filled in from reference TRBV11-2 and TRBJ2-5): EAGVAQSPRYKIIEKRQSVAFWCNPISGHATLYWYQQILGQGPKLLIQFQNNGVVDDSQLPKDRFSAERLKGVDSTLKIQPAKLEDSAVYLCASSLVAGGQETQYFGPGTRLLVL.

The chain links TRBV25-1 to TRBJ1-3; 7 positions match TRBD1. The germline V gene has CDR1 MGHDK and CDR2 SYGVNS. This CDR3 is 13 amino acids long. Trimming took 7 bases from V and 3 from J; bases not matched to a gene: 3. CDR3 amino acids: CASTRDSGNTIYF. CDR3 sequence (DNA): TGTGCCAGCACTAGGGACAGTGGAAACACCATATATTTT.

The chain recombines TRBV5-1 with TRBJ1-2; D gene uncertain. V dropped 4 bases and J dropped 2 bases, with 15 bases sitting between them. The length of the CDR3 is 15 residues. Germline CDR1 SGHRS, CDR2 YFSETQ. The CDR3 spells CASSPGAGSNYGYTF. As DNA, the CDR3 is TGCGCCAGCAGCCCGGGAGCAGGCTCGAACTATGGCTACACCTTC. The full variable domain, with the rest looked up from reference TRBV5-1 and TRBJ1-2, is KAGVTQTPRYLIKTRGQQVTLSCSPISGHRSVSWYQQTPGQGLQFLFEYFSETQRNKGNFPGRFSGRQFSNSRSEMNVSTLELGDSALYLCASSPGAGSNYGYTFGSGTRLTVV.

The rearrangement uses TRBV7-6 and TRBJ2-3; 10 bases are shared with TRBD1. CDR1 is SGHVS and CDR2 is FNYEAQ in the germline V gene. Trimming removed 1 base from V and 3 bases from J; junction bases left unmatched: 7. CDR3 length: 17 amino acids. The DNA for the CDR3 is TGTGCCAGCAGCTTAGGGGTCGGGACAGGGGTGACAGATACGCAGTATTTT. Amino acids: CASSLGVGTGVTDTQYF.

This chain connects TRBV11-3 to TRBJ2-1; D may be TRBD1 (6 bases). The germline CDR1 and CDR2 sequences are SGHNT and YENEEA. The V gene lost 4 bases and the J gene lost 10 bases, with 14 bases spanning the gap. The CDR3 contains 13 residues. The CDR3 spells CASSSIPQGEQFF. Written as DNA, the CDR3 is TGTGCCAGCAGCTCTATTCCACAGGGAGAGCAGTTCTTC.

This clone was seen a single time. The J gene is TRBJ2-1, the V gene TRBV5-1, with no clear D. The CDR3 is 13 residues long. Trimming stripped 0 bases from V and 7 bases from J, with 8 bases between. Germline V gives CDR1 SGHRS, CDR2 YFSETQ. CDR3 residues: CASSLGLYNEQFF. CDR3 nucleotide sequence: TGCGCCAGCAGCTTGGGCCTATATAATGAGCAGTTCTTC.